This T cell receptor (beta chain) comes out of a study of regulatory T cells in long-lasting Graves disease. The study, taken as a whole, reports: Sharing of public clonotypes was greater in persistent patients (2,741) than in new patients (roughly 880). TRBV28, TRBJ1-2 and TRBJ2-5 were segments that persistent disease favored.

Arm-PCR with iRepertoire HTBI primers amplified the CDR3 regions for these TCR beta libraries. TCRdb passed the multiplex PCR reads through MiXCR, listing each CDR3 protein once. The sample lists 350,000 to 500,000 distinct CDR3 sequences, around 23% occurring once. The CDR3 runs to 14 residues. V was clipped by 2 bases and J by 4 bases, with 10 bases between them. Germline CDR1 is SGHRS and CDR2 is YFSETQ. This clonotype was seen once. The antigen is unknown. Time point meaning: persistent/refractory GD, antithyroid drugs over 5 years with positive TRAb. Isolated PBMC RNA provided the starting material for the TCR library.

This chain uses TRBV5-1 with TRBJ2-1; D is uncertain. The origin of this receptor is a female donor with Graves disease. This material consisted of peripheral blood mononuclear cells (PBMCs), taken when the disease was refractory, from a patient treated with antithyroid drugs. The CDR3 loop reads CASSFGPNYNEQFF. The CDR3 coding sequence is TGCGCCAGCAGCTTCGGACCAAATTACAATGAGCAGTTCTTC.